The 13 T cell receptor beta chains below come from one sample, sequenced in a study of tumor-infiltrating lymphocytes in primary liver carcinoma (dated 2017 in TCRdb). Without any cell sorting, total RNA and DNA were extracted together from 20-30 mg of bulk tissue using the AllPrep DNA/RNA mini kit. This sample was sequenced with an Illumina HiSeq 2500. TCRbeta-specific cDNA was reverse-transcribed from approximately 460 ng total RNA using a constant-region primer and ProtoScript II reverse transcriptase. Three nested multiplex PCR rounds, following a slightly modified ARM-PCR procedure, were used to build the TCRbeta libraries. The first two PCR rounds used multiplex TRBV1-TRBV30 forward primers with a Cbeta reverse primer, each for roughly 10 cycles. The public reads were reprocessed in TCRdb via fastp at Q25 and MiXCR, keeping in-frame beta chains. Each entry merges the rows of one CDR3 protein and shows their most common DNA and genes. This sample gives more than 45,000 distinct CDR3 sequences in total; over 65% of them show up just once. The ten biggest clones cover approximately 25% of the sample.

The sample consisted of liver tumor tissue from sampling region 3. The cell subset or site label on this specimen signifies: tumor region T3, left-lateral pole. The receptors derive from a man aged 40-55 years with primary liver carcinoma and hepatitis B virus infection.

V and J are TRBV29-1 and TRBJ1-1, with unresolved D. Germline-derived CDR1 and CDR2 are SQVTM and ANQGSEA. The CDR3 totals 12 residues. V dropped 3 bases and J dropped 2 bases, with 7 bases sitting between them. CDR3 region: CSVDSSNTEAFF. CDR3 bases: TGCAGCGTTGACAGTAGTAACACTGAAGCTTTCTTT.

As for this clonotype: No conserved phenylalanine or tryptophan ends this CDR3, so it is likely a read error. This chain joins TRBV6-5 and TRBJ2-3, with 10 bases that match TRBD2. The CDR3 has 19 residues. Germline V gene data show CDR1 as MNHEY and CDR2 as SVGAGI. The ends lost 7 bases at V and 2 bases at J; junction bases unmatched: 18. This CDR3 reads CASNTPNLAGGSLTDTQYS. The CDR3 nucleotides read TGTGCCAGCAATACACCCAACTTAGCGGGAGGTTCCCTCACAGATACGCAGTATTCT.

A single count supports this clonotype. The CDR3 end shows no conserved phenylalanine or tryptophan, and so a read error is likely. The CDR3 sequence: CASCPRPASYEQYS. The CDR3 nucleotides read TGTGCCAGCTGCCCCCGACCGGCCTCCTACGAGCAGTACTCC. The chain is built from TRBV7-8 and TRBJ2-7; D gene ambiguous. This CDR3 has 14 residues. V was cut by 8 bases and J by 0 bases, with 14 bases left in between. Germline lookup yields CDR1 SGHVS and CDR2 FQNEAQ.

Of note for this clonotype: At one end the junction does not follow the germline gene, possibly because of a read error. This chain connects TRBV7-3 to TRBJ2-1, with TRBD2 identical over 10 bases. Per germline, CDR1 SGHTA and CDR2 FQGTGA. This CDR3 region has 15 residues. CDR3 nucleotides: TGTGCCAGTAGCCCGAGGGTAGCGGGAGGCGGTGAGCAGCTCTTC. It codes for CASSPRVAGGGEQLF.

Points on this clonotype: This CDR3 is missing its conserved last phenylalanine or tryptophan, likely due to a read error. The limits of the CDR3 on the DNA are not certain, so only TCRdb's listed CDR3 is given. The CDR3 sequence is CVSSLNRDQPQQS. The rearrangement uses TRBV7-8 and TRBJ1-5. The CDR3 is 13 amino acids long, termini counted. CDR1 and CDR2 (germline): SGHVS, FQNEAQ.

This rearrangement joins TRBV12-3 or TRBV12-4 to TRBJ2-2, with 7 nucleotides matching TRBD2. Trimming removed 5 bases from V and 10 bases from J; junction bases left unmatched: 13. The CDR3 covers 15 residues. For the CDR3, the DNA is TGTGCCAGCAGTCCGGGACGGGGGGACGCCGCGGAGCTGTTTTTT. Translating gives CASSPGRGDAAELFF.

For this clonotype: No conserved phenylalanine or tryptophan ends this CDR3, so it is likely a read error. The chain links TRBV6-1 to TRBJ1-2, with D tentatively TRBD1 (6 bases). Germline CDR1 reads MNHNS; CDR2 reads SASEGT. V lost 1 base, J lost 7 bases, and 16 bases lay in between. CDR3 length equals 15 residues. CDR3 loop: CASSEVGGAGRGYTL. The CDR3 bases are TGTGCCAGCAGTGAAGTGGGGGGGGCTGGGCGTGGCTACACCTTA.

The chain carries TRBV11-2 and TRBJ2-2; TRBD1 aligns across 8 bases. In germline, CDR1 is SGHAT, CDR2 FQNNGV. This CDR3 has 17 amino acids. CDR3 nucleotide sequence: TGTGCTAGCGGCTTTGATCAGGACAGGGTCGGCGCCGGGGAGCTGTTTTTT. Encoded protein: CASGFDQDRVGAGELFF. Full variable domain (rest looked up from reference TRBV11-2 and TRBJ2-2): EAGVAQSPRYKIIEKRQSVAFWCNPISGHATLYWYQQILGQGPKLLIQFQNNGVVDDSQLPKDRFSAERLKGVDSTLKIQPAKLEDSAVYLCASGFDQDRVGAGELFFGEGSRLTVL.

The chain recombines TRBV6-6 with TRBJ2-1; maybe TRBD2 (7 bases). Germline V CDR1 and CDR2: MNHNY, SVGAGI (reference sequence). The CDR3 loop spans 13 amino acids. V was cut by 11 bases and J by 9 bases, with 20 bases left in between. This chain's CDR3 is CAWEGDIGVEQFF. In nucleotides, the CDR3 is TGTGCCTGGGAGGGGGACATCGGCGTTGAGCAGTTCTTC.

Details on this clonotype: The CDR3 end shows no conserved phenylalanine or tryptophan, and so a read error is likely. The rearrangement links TRBV7-9 to TRBJ2-1; weak D call: TRBD1 (5 bases). Germline values: CDR1 SEHNR, CDR2 FQNEAQ (reference sequence). The CDR3 length is 15 residues. The V end lost 5 bases, the J end lost 4 bases, and 15 bases lay between the germline ends. This CDR3 reads CASSLGQGRYNEQFV. The CDR3 DNA reads as TGTGCCAGCAGCCTAGGTCAGGGCCGGTACAATGAGCAGTTCGTC.

Note on this clonotype: At one of its ends the junction is not consistent with the germline gene, which may arise from a read error. This sequence joins TRBV29-1 and TRBJ2-5; 10 bases map to TRBD2. This CDR3 contains 15 residues. Germline CDR1 and CDR2: SQVTM and ANQGSEA. The CDR3 DNA sequence: TGCGGAGCCCGGCGCGGGCTAGCGGGAGAAGAGACCCAGTACTTT. As protein: CGARRGLAGEETQYF.

Judged by abundance, this clonotype is medium-sized. The chain has TRBV6-6 and TRBJ2-1; D ambiguous. Germline CDR1 is MNHNY and CDR2 is SVGAGI (reference sequence). V was shortened by 9 bases and J by 0 bases, with 12 bases between the two germline ends. This CDR3 comprises 14 residues. In DNA, the CDR3 is TGTGCCAGGATGAACCTGCACTCCTACAATGAGCAGTTCTTC. Protein product: CARMNLHSYNEQFF.

Details on this clonotype: A much bigger clone sits one base away, suggesting this may be a read error. The V gene is TRBV6-6, the J gene TRBJ1-6, with 9 nucleotides matching TRBD1. The CDR3 has 14 amino acids. Germline values: CDR1 MNHNY, CDR2 SVGAGI (reference sequence). The CDR3 DNA is TGTGCCAGCAGGGTGGGACAGGGAATTTCACACCTCCACTTT. Translated, it gives CASRVGQGISHLHF.